Below, 29 T cell receptor beta chains from the same sample are listed, as sequenced in a study of T cell repertoires in cytomegalovirus infection. MiXCR, applied by TCRdb to the reads, yields one record per CDR3 protein. This table holds about 740,000 distinct CDR3 sequences, 35% found once. Material: PBMCs. The receptor source for this set is a human donor in good health (CMV status not recorded). Some clones in this sample may be carry-over from other donors' samples.

The V and J genes are TRBV12-3 or TRBV12-4 and TRBJ2-7; 9 bases fit TRBD1. This CDR3 has 12 amino acids. V gave up 10 bases and J gave up 8 bases; unmatched junction bases: 9. The CDR3 DNA sequence: TGTGCCACCAACCCGACAGGGGGGAAGCAGTACTTC. This translates into CATNPTGGKQYF.

For this clonotype: It is unclear where the CDR3 begins or ends on the DNA, so no DNA is shown, and the CDR3 is as TCRdb lists it. The gene calls are TRBV7-3 and TRBJ2-1; TRBD1, the table's D call, lacks a check against the DNA. The CDR3 spans 15 amino acids, including both terminal residues. Germline-derived CDR1 and CDR2 are SGHTA and FQGTGA. The chain's CDR3 is CASSQYVGRGDEQFF.

In this sample, this clonotype turned up many times. The genes are TRBV7-8 and TRBJ2-3, with 11 bases fitting TRBD2. V gave up 1 base and J gave up 0 bases; unmatched junction bases: 3. The CDR3 runs 17 residues. CDR1 is SGHVS and CDR2 is FQNEAQ in the germline V gene. The CDR3 loop is CASSLVAGGPSTDTQYF. CDR3 sequence (DNA): TGTGCCAGCAGCTTAGTAGCGGGAGGGCCAAGCACAGATACGCAGTATTTT.

The DNA of the CDR3 is TGCGCCAGCCACAGCAGCTTCATGGGGGCCTACGAGCAGTACTTC. This sequence encodes CASHSSFMGAYEQYF. The chain uses TRBV5-1 and TRBJ2-7; the D gene could be TRBD1 or TRBD2 (5 bases each). This CDR3 comprises 15 residues. V lost 7 bases and J lost 2, with 19 bases in between. Germline CDR1 SGHRS, CDR2 YFSETQ.

Worth noting for this clonotype: One junction end does not reproduce the germline sequence, and a read error may be involved. V and J are TRBV6-5 and TRBJ1-6, with TRBD1 as a possible D gene (6 bases). Germline V lookup: CDR1 MNHEY, CDR2 SVGAGI. The CDR3 contains 15 residues. The chain's CDR3 is CASRALTGSNSPLRF. The CDR3 DNA is TGTGCCAGCAGAGCACTGACAGGATCCAACTCACCCCTCCGCTTT.

The chain carries TRBV19 and TRBJ1-5; possibly TRBD1 for D (5 bases). Trimming removed 10 bases at V and 7 bases at J, with 17 bases between. This CDR3 has 13 residues. Germline V gene sequence: CDR1 LNHDA, CDR2 SQIVND (reference sequence). The CDR3 reads CATGGVGWQPQHF. CDR3 coding DNA: TGTGCCACCGGGGGGGTTGGATGGCAGCCCCAGCATTTT.

This clonotype has a handful of counts. The V gene is TRBV7-2, the J gene TRBJ2-7; D possibly corresponds to TRBD1 (5 bases). The CDR3 spans 14 residues. The germline V gene encodes CDR1 SGHTA and CDR2 FQGNSA. The V gene lost 0 bases and the J gene lost 7 bases, with 13 bases spanning the gap. CDR3 DNA sequence: TGTGCCAGCAGCTTAGCGGTGGGGCTCTGGGAGCAGTACTTC. Translated: CASSLAVGLWEQYF.

This sequence joins TRBV7-2 and TRBJ2-4; 10 bases match TRBD2. Trimming removed 1 base from V and 9 bases from J; junction bases left unmatched: 6. Germline assignment: CDR1 SGHTA and CDR2 FQGNSA. This CDR3 is built from 15 residues. The CDR3 DNA is TGTGCCAGCAGCTTAGGCCTAGCGGGAGTCGCCATTCAGTACTTC. Translating gives CASSLGLAGVAIQYF. The full variable domain, completed using reference TRBV7-2 and TRBJ2-4, is GAGVSQSPSNKVTEKGKDVELRCDPISGHTALYWYRQSLGQGLEFLIYFQGNSAPDKSGLPSDRFSAERTGGSVSTLTIQRTQQEDSAVYLCASSLGLAGVAIQYFGAGTRLSVL.

This sequence joins TRBV4-1 and TRBJ2-7; D is uncertain. The CDR3 sequence is 13 residues long. Per the germline V gene, CDR1 is MGHRA and CDR2 is YSYEKL. Trimming took off 0 bases at V and 7 bases at J, with 10 bases between the two ends. CDR3 sequence (DNA): TGCGCCAGCAGCCAAGATCCCCTCCGGGAGCAGTACTTC. Its translation is CASSQDPLREQYF.

The chain employs TRBV14 and TRBJ2-7; TRBD2 matches at 7 bases. V was pared by 2 bases and J by 2 bases, with 18 bases of the junction left unmatched. Germline V gives CDR1 SGHDN, CDR2 FVKESK. The CDR3 totals 19 residues. CDR3 coding DNA: TGTGCCAGCAGCCAACCGGACCGCACCAGCGGGAACGCGCCCTACGAGCAGTACTTC. Translated: CASSQPDRTSGNAPYEQYF.

Only a few counts were recorded for this clonotype. This chain joins TRBV28 and TRBJ2-7; D might be TRBD1 (7 bases). The V and J ends lost 3 bases and 2 bases respectively, with 14 bases between them. The CDR3 length is 15 residues. Germline lookup yields CDR1 MDHEN and CDR2 SYDVKM. The CDR3 bases are TGTGCCAGCAGTTTCGTAGGAGGGGGCGCCTACGAGCAGTACTTC. Encoded protein: CASSFVGGGAYEQYF.

This chain connects TRBV7-2 to TRBJ2-3, with no clear D. Germline V gene sequence: CDR1 SGHTA, CDR2 FQGNSA. The ends were cut back, 3 bases at V and 3 bases at J, with 10 bases in the middle. This CDR3 spans 14 amino acids. DNA for the CDR3: TGTGCCAGCAGCTTCTTTGTTAGAACAGATACGCAGTATTTT. Encoded protein: CASSFFVRTDTQYF.

CDR3 in DNA: TGTGCCAGCAGCGTAGACGAGACGCCCTACGAGCAGTACTTC. Protein product: CASSVDETPYEQYF. This rearrangement joins TRBV9 to TRBJ2-7; D remains ambiguous. This CDR3 has 14 residues. Germline CDR1 and CDR2: SGDLS and YYNGEE. Trimming shortened V by 0 bases and J by 2 bases, and 9 bases separated the two germline ends.

There are many counts of this clonotype. The chain carries TRBV28 and TRBJ2-1, with 7 bases lining up with TRBD2. Germline trimming cut 4 bases from V and 8 bases from J; bases unmatched to any gene: 11. Germline V CDR1 and CDR2: MDHEN, SYDVKM. The CDR3 sequence is 15 residues long. The CDR3 DNA follows: TGTGCCAGCAGTTCCTTGGGGGGGGGGAGCGATGAGCAGTTCTTC. The encoded protein is CASSSLGGGSDEQFF.

CDR3 sequence reads: CATLTGSSYNSPLHF. The CDR3 DNA follows: TGTGCCACCCTAACGGGGAGCTCCTATAATTCACCCCTCCACTTT. The genes are TRBV7-2 and TRBJ1-6; no clear D gene. The CDR3 has 15 amino acids. The V end lost 10 bases, the J end lost 0 bases, and 13 bases lay between the germline ends. The germline V gene encodes CDR1 SGHTA and CDR2 FQGNSA.

V gene TRBV20-1 combines with J gene TRBJ2-5, with D possibly being TRBD2 (6 bases). Germline CDR1 and CDR2: DFQATT and SNEGSKA (reference sequence). V gave up 1 base and J gave up 1 base, with 22 bases separating them. The CDR3 is 18 residues long. The CDR3 sequence: CSARAPRGSFPIQETQYF. The CDR3 DNA is TGCAGTGCTAGAGCGCCGCGGGGCAGCTTTCCCATCCAAGAGACCCAGTACTTC.

This clonotype has only a few counts. The V call is TRBV20-1, the J call TRBJ2-7; tentative D call: TRBD2 (6 bases). V lost 5 bases, J lost 4 bases, and 30 bases lay in between. Looked up from germline, CDR1 is DFQATT and CDR2 is SNEGSKA (reference sequence). The CDR3 is 18 residues long. This chain's CDR3 is CSASRDSGPGVRVYEQYF. CDR3 DNA sequence: TGCAGTGCTTCGAGGGACTCCGGACCGGGAGTCCGTGTATACGAGCAGTACTTC.

The chain links TRBV7-2 to TRBJ2-2; 7 bases align to TRBD2. Germline V gene lookup returns CDR1 SGHTA and CDR2 FQGNSA. V gave up 2 bases and J gave up 5 bases; unmatched junction bases: 5. The CDR3 is made up of 15 amino acids. CDR3 region: CASSLWAGVTGELFF. DNA for the CDR3: TGTGCCAGCAGCTTATGGGCGGGGGTAACCGGGGAGCTGTTTTTT. Complete variable domain (other parts from reference TRBV7-2 and TRBJ2-2): GAGVSQSPSNKVTEKGKDVELRCDPISGHTALYWYRQSLGQGLEFLIYFQGNSAPDKSGLPSDRFSAERTGGSVSTLTIQRTQQEDSAVYLCASSLWAGVTGELFFGEGSRLTVL.

The CDR3 DNA sequence: TGTGCCAGCAACGACGGGCGGGATTATCAGCCCCAGCATTTT. Its protein is CASNDGRDYQPQHF. The chain joins TRBV28 to TRBJ1-5; the D is unclear. Trimming removed 7 bases from V and 5 bases from J, with 15 bases in between. The CDR3 is 14 residues long. Germline loops: CDR1 MDHEN, CDR2 SYDVKM. The complete variable domain, with remaining parts taken from reference TRBV28 and TRBJ1-5, reads DVKVTQSSRYLVKRTGEKVFLECVQDMDHENMFWYRQDPGLGLRLIYFSYDVKMKEKGDIPEGYSVSREKKERFSLILESASTNQTSMYLCASNDGRDYQPQHFGDGTRLSIL.

This clonotype came up once. The chain employs TRBV19 and TRBJ2-1; D may correspond to TRBD1 or TRBD2 (6 bases each). Germline CDR1 LNHDA, CDR2 SQIVND (reference sequence). CDR3 length equals 14 residues. V gave up 5 bases and J gave up 8 bases, with 16 bases separating them. CDR3 amino acids: CASSGGLYKDEQFF. The CDR3, as DNA: TGTGCCAGTAGTGGGGGGCTATATAAAGATGAGCAGTTCTTC.

This clonotype was counted ten times or more. This chain joins TRBV11-1 and TRBJ1-1; D is unclear. V was trimmed by 5 bases and J by 4 bases, leaving 14 bases between them. Looked up from germline, CDR1 is SGHAT and CDR2 is FQDESV (reference sequence). This CDR3 has 14 residues. The CDR3 nucleotides are TGTGCCAGCAGCCCCGGGTATTTCGGCACTGAAGCTTTCTTT. Translation: CASSPGYFGTEAFF.

This clonotype was observed many times. The chain carries TRBV7-9 and TRBJ2-7, with D perhaps matching TRBD2 (6 bases). The CDR3 loop spans 12 amino acids. Trimming shortened V by 5 bases and J by 6 bases, and 11 bases separated the two germline ends. Germline values: CDR1 SEHNR, CDR2 FQNEAQ (reference sequence). The CDR3 reads CASSGGLGEQYF. For the CDR3, the DNA is TGTGCCAGCAGCGGGGGACTCGGCGAGCAGTACTTC.

The gene calls are TRBV6-1 and TRBJ1-2; 12 bases line up with TRBD1. The CDR3 sequence is 16 residues long. V shed 6 bases and J 3 bases; nucleotides not matched to a gene: 8. Germline lookup yields CDR1 MNHNS and CDR2 SASEGT. CDR3 coding DNA: TGTGCCAGCAGGCGGGGACAGGGGGCTTACGACTATGGCTACACCTTC. It encodes CASRRGQGAYDYGYTF.

This clonotype was detected only a few times. The V gene is TRBV28, the J gene TRBJ1-1; maybe TRBD1 (6 bases). V was shortened by 6 bases and J by 1 base, with 12 bases between the two germline ends. This CDR3 is built from 14 residues. The germline V gene has CDR1 MDHEN and CDR2 SYDVKM. CDR3 sequence reads: CASSQGTRNTEAFF. The DNA for the CDR3 is TGTGCCAGCAGCCAGGGGACGAGGAACACTGAAGCTTTCTTT.

As to this clonotype: This may be a read error, as it is one base from a much larger clone. The chain links TRBV6-1 to TRBJ1-1; 8 bases map to TRBD1. The CDR3 is 14 amino acids. Germline loops: CDR1 MNHNS, CDR2 SASEGT. The CDR3 loop reads CAISRGTGNTESFF. In nucleotides, the CDR3 is TGTGCCATCTCACGGGGGACAGGAAACACTGAATCTTTCTTT.

The CDR3 region is CASSLGSSPGSGNTIYF. The DNA for the CDR3 is TGTGCCAGCTCCCTAGGGTCCAGTCCTGGCTCTGGAAACACCATATATTTT. This chain links TRBV28 with TRBJ1-3; no definite D call. The CDR3 contains 17 residues. V was shortened by 8 bases and J by 0 bases, with 20 bases between the two germline ends. From germline, CDR1 is MDHEN and CDR2 SYDVKM.

V usage is TRBV24-1 and J usage is TRBJ1-2; weak D call: TRBD1 (5 bases). The CDR3 runs 13 residues. V gave up 2 bases and J gave up 6 bases, with 9 bases separating them. Germline values: CDR1 KGHDR, CDR2 SFDVKD. The CDR3 region has the DNA TGTGCCACCAGTGATTCAGGAGGGGATGGCTACACCTTC. This encodes CATSDSGGDGYTF.

This clonotype was counted a few times. The chain recombines TRBV7-4 with TRBJ2-1; 9 nucleotides agree with TRBD1. Germline trimming cut 6 bases from V and 10 bases from J; bases unmatched to any gene: 13. This CDR3 region has 15 residues. Germline values: CDR1 SGHVT, CDR2 SQSDAQ. CDR3 nucleotides: TGTGCCAGCAGTTTCCTTACCGGGACAGGGAGCGAGCAGTTCTTC. The encoded protein is CASSFLTGTGSEQFF.

The chain joins TRBV19 to TRBJ1-2; D is undetermined. V dropped 1 base and J dropped 2 bases, with 8 bases sitting between them. This CDR3 is built from 14 residues. Germline CDR1 reads LNHDA; CDR2 reads SQIVND (reference sequence). CDR3 bases: TGTGCCAGTAGTATAGGAACGGAAAACTATGGCTACACCTTC. This encodes CASSIGTENYGYTF.